Listed below are T cell receptor beta chains from one sample, sequenced in a study of blood T cells in healthy people across ages. TCRdb analysed the 5' RACE reads with MiXCR anew, one entry per CDR3 protein. Among some 800,000 distinct CDR3 sequences, roughly 44% were seen once, and the ten largest hold about 19%. Sequencing used blood. These receptors came from a man between 60 and 70 years old in good health. The CDR3 runs from the conserved cysteine through the conserved F or W. The order of the fields is V gene, J gene, clone size, D gene, CDR3 DNA, CDR3 protein. D genes are given only for firm matches. Size tells how often a clone was seen (once, few, many) or the class of an expanded clone, and some rows leave it out.

TRBV6-5	TRBJ1-4	NA	TRBD1	TGTGCCAGCAGTTACACGACAGGGGTGGGTGAAAAACTGTTTTTT	CASSYTTGVGEKLFF
TRBV27	TRBJ2-2	NA	TRBD1	TGTGCCAGCAGTTTATTGGGACAGGTTGTCTCCGGGGAGCTGTTTTTT	CASSLLGQVVSGELFF
TRBV27	TRBJ2-1	NA	NA	TGTGCCAGCAGTTTATTCCTGCAGAATGAGCAGTTCTTC	CASSLFLQNEQFF
TRBV12-3/TRBV12-4	TRBJ1-3	few	NA	TGTGCCAGCAGCCGGTGGGGGGACACCATATATTTT	CASSRWGDTIYF
TRBV12-3/TRBV12-4	TRBJ2-7	NA	NA	TGTGCCAGCAGTTTAACCGGGGACAACTACGAGCAGTACTTC	CASSLTGDNYEQYF
TRBV20-1	TRBJ2-3	few	TRBD2	TGCAGTGCTACCCCCCTAGCGGGGCGGGGAGATACGCAGTATTTT	CSATPLAGRGDTQYF
TRBV7-3	TRBJ2-3	NA	TRBD2	TGTGCCAGCAGCTCCCAGGCGGGGGGACTACGCACAGATACGCAGTATTTT	CASSSQAGGLRTDTQYF
TRBV18	TRBJ2-7	NA	NA	TGTGCCAGCTCGGTTGGGGGGCCGGACGAGCAGTACTTC	CASSVGGPDEQYF
TRBV6-1	TRBJ1-4	NA	NA	TGTGCCAGCAGTGCCAGAAGAAATGAAAAACTGTTTTTT	CASSARRNEKLFF
TRBV6-1	TRBJ2-7	NA	TRBD2	TGTGCCAGCAGTGCCGGGACTAGCGTCCGCTCCTACGAGCAGTACTTC	CASSAGTSVRSYEQYF
TRBV5-8	TRBJ2-7	NA	TRBD2	TGTGCCAGCAGCTTGGTACTAGCGGGAAACTACGAGCAGTACTTC	CASSLVLAGNYEQYF
TRBV4-3	TRBJ1-6	NA	TRBD1	TGCGCCAGCAGCCCCCGCTCGGACAGGGTCCTTTCACCCCTCCACTTT	CASSPRSDRVLSPLHF
TRBV7-2	TRBJ2-3	NA	NA	TGTGCCAGCAGCATTACGGGGGGCCCAAGCACAGATACGCAGTATTTT	CASSITGGPSTDTQYF
TRBV29-1	TRBJ2-7	NA	NA	TGCAGCGTTGTTGGTCAGGCCTATGGTGCCGAGCGGTACTTC	CSVVGQAYGAERYF
TRBV29-1	TRBJ2-5	few	TRBD1	TGCAGCGTCCGACGGGGGACAGGGTGGGGAGAGACCCAGTACTTC	CSVRRGTGWGETQYF
TRBV25-1	TRBJ1-2	NA	TRBD1	TGTGCCAGCAGCCGAGGAGGGGGCGTTAACTATGGCTACACCTTC	CASSRGGGVNYGYTF
TRBV4-3	TRBJ2-7	many	NA	TGCGCCAGCAGCCAAGAAGGACACCCGGCCTACGAGCAGTACTTC	CASSQEGHPAYEQYF
TRBV27	TRBJ1-2	NA	TRBD1	TGTGCCAGCAGGGGACAGGGAGCTAACTATGGCTACACCTTC	CASRGQGANYGYTF
TRBV6-5	TRBJ2-7	NA	TRBD1	TGTGCCAGCAGTTACTCGATGGGGGACAGGGACTACGAGCAGTACTTC	CASSYSMGDRDYEQYF
TRBV20-1	TRBJ2-4	NA	TRBD1	TGCAGTGCTAGCATTCCTTCAGACAGGGCCATTCAGTACTTC	CSASIPSDRAIQYF
TRBV3-1	TRBJ1-5	NA	NA	TGTGCCAGCAGCCTCAGCAATGGGCCCCAGCATTTT	CASSLSNGPQHF
TRBV6-6	TRBJ1-5	NA	NA	TGTGCCAGCAGTCAGCAGGACGGACGCGATCAGCCCCAGCATTTT	CASSQQDGRDQPQHF
TRBV10-3	TRBJ1-1	few	NA	TGTGCCATCAGTAAATCGACACTCATGAACACTGAAGCTTTCTTT	CAISKSTLMNTEAFF
TRBV27	TRBJ2-1	NA	NA	TGTGCCAGCAGTTTTGTAGGTACAGCCGAGGGTGAGCAGTTCTTC	CASSFVGTAEGEQFF